The 3 T cell receptor beta chains reported below all come from one sample, sequenced in a study of blood T cell repertoires in COVID-19. Sequencing was performed with immunoSEQ multiplex PCR; in TCRdb, only in-frame clones are kept and a portion is missing. The table records fewer than 350,000 clones, about 91% of them present only once. The sequenced material came from peripheral blood. The receptors were gathered from a man under 40 with COVID-19, enrolled during active disease.

The J gene is TRBJ1-4, the V gene TRBV19; D not resolved. This CDR3 is built from 15 residues. Germline V gene sequence: CDR1 LNHDA, CDR2 SQIVND (reference sequence). V shed 5 bases and J shed 0 bases, with 10 bases lying between them. The CDR3 region is CASSLQSATNEKLFF. The CDR3 nucleotides read TGTGCCAGTAGTCTACAGTCTGCAACTAATGAAAAACTGTTTTTT.

A few counts support this clone. The chain links TRBV27 to TRBJ2-3, with 7 bases lining up with TRBD1. Germline CDR1 MNHEY, CDR2 SMNVEV (reference sequence). Unmatched junction bases numbered 9, after V lost 3 bases and J lost 3 bases. The CDR3 runs 16 residues. CDR3 sequence: CASSFMTGLGTDTQYF. In DNA form, the CDR3 reads TGTGCCAGCAGTTTTATGACAGGGTTAGGAACAGATACGCAGTATTTT.

V and J are TRBV28 and TRBJ2-3; 14 bases are shared with TRBD2. Unmatched junction bases numbered 11, after V lost 4 bases and J lost 8 bases. The CDR3 length is 17 residues. CDR1 is MDHEN and CDR2 is SYDVKM in the germline V gene. CDR3 sequence reads: CASSSTGTSGRLGTQYF. The CDR3 DNA follows: TGTGCCAGCAGTTCCACCGGGACTAGCGGGAGATTAGGTACGCAGTATTTT.